Listed below are T cell receptor beta chains from one sample, sequenced in a study of blood T cell repertoires in COVID-19. Method: immunoSEQ multiplex PCR; TCRdb's copy keeps in-frame clones and lacks some. The data contain about 320,000 clones, over 85% of them singletons. The sample taken for sequencing was peripheral blood. These receptors all stem from a woman younger than 45 with COVID-19, enrolled during active disease. Both conserved end residues are part of each CDR3. The D gene is left open where the match is weak. Expanded clones are given a class, and other clones once, few, many or no size at all.

J,D,V,length,size,CDR3,DNA
TRBJ1-1,NA,TRBV5-1,14,NA,CASSHGVGGTEAFF,TGCGCCAGCAGCCACGGAGTGGGTGGCACTGAAGCTTTCTTT
TRBJ2-3,TRBD2,TRBV5-1,17,NA,CASSSLPSGDSTDTQYF,TGCGCCAGCAGCTCCCTCCCTAGCGGCGATAGCACAGATACGCAGTATTTT
TRBJ2-7,TRBD2,TRBV27,15,NA,CASTGLAGGAYEQYF,TGTGCCAGTACCGGACTAGCGGGGGGTGCCTACGAGCAGTACTTC
TRBJ1-1,NA,TRBV7-9,12,NA,CASSLVEVEAFF,TGTGCCAGCAGCTTAGTCGAGGTTGAAGCTTTCTTT
TRBJ1-1,TRBD1,TRBV19,13,NA,CASRTGGNTEAFF,TGTGCCAGTAGAACAGGGGGGAACACTGAAGCTTTCTTT
TRBJ1-2,TRBD1,TRBV4-1,16,once,CASSQGPGQGGYGYTF,TGCGCCAGCAGCCAAGGACCGGGACAGGGGGGGTATGGCTACACCTTC
TRBJ1-4,NA,TRBV19,12,NA,CASTQVNEKLFF,TGTGCCAGTACACAGGTGAATGAAAAACTGTTTTTT
TRBJ1-2,NA,TRBV30,13,NA,CAWSVLPGGGYTF,TGTGCCTGGAGTGTACTTCCCGGGGGAGGCTACACCTTC
TRBJ2-7,TRBD2,TRBV4-1,15,once,CASSRSVGGGYEQYF,TGCGCCAGCAGCCGTAGCGTGGGCGGGGGCTACGAGCAGTACTTC
TRBJ2-7,TRBD1,TRBV5-1,14,NA,CASSIGQGYYEQYF,TGCGCCAGCAGCATCGGACAGGGTTACTACGAGCAGTACTTC
TRBJ1-1,NA,TRBV10-1,14,NA,CASSDIEGGTEAFF,TGCGCCAGCAGTGATATAGAGGGAGGCACTGAAGCTTTCTTT
TRBJ1-2,NA,TRBV29-1,14,NA,CSVVDPLGGYGYTF,TGCAGCGTGGTGGACCCTCTCGGGGGGTATGGCTACACCTTC
TRBJ1-2,NA,TRBV5-6,15,NA,CASSYEASGSYGYTF,TGTGCCAGCAGCTATGAAGCCTCAGGGTCCTATGGCTACACCTTC
TRBJ2-1,TRBD1,TRBV7-9,13,NA,CASSLYRGNEQFF,TGTGCCAGCAGCTTATACAGGGGCAATGAGCAGTTCTTC
TRBJ1-6,NA,TRBV7-2,13,NA,CASSLVAQATLHF,TGTGCCAGCAGCTTAGTGGCACAGGCCACCCTCCACTTT
TRBJ1-5,NA,TRBV4-2,15,NA,CASSQTGQNNQPQHF,TGTGCCAGCAGCCAAACCGGACAGAACAATCAGCCCCAGCATTTT
TRBJ2-3,TRBD2,TRBV6-5,15,NA,CASSYKRGGKDTQYF,TGTGCCAGCAGTTACAAGCGGGGGGGTAAGGATACGCAGTATTTT
TRBJ1-5,NA,TRBV18,15,NA,CASSWTVNSNQPQHF,TGTGCCAGCTCATGGACAGTTAATAGCAATCAGCCCCAGCATTTT
TRBJ2-2,NA,TRBV3-1/TRBV3-2,13,NA,CASSQLATGELFF,TGTGCCAGCAGCCAGTTGGCAACCGGGGAGCTGTTTTTT
TRBJ2-1,NA,TRBV4-1,17,NA,CASSQDGGRYGENEQFF,TGCGCCAGCAGCCAAGATGGAGGCAGGTACGGGGAGAATGAGCAGTTCTTC
TRBJ2-7,TRBD1,TRBV5-1,16,many,CASSLGHRDSSYEQYF,TGCGCCAGCAGCCTGGGGCACCGGGACAGCTCCTACGAGCAGTACTTC
TRBJ1-3,NA,TRBV18,17,NA,CASSPPGKLLSGNTIYF,TGTGCCAGCTCACCCCCGGGGAAGCTCCTCTCTGGAAACACCATATATTTT
TRBJ2-7,NA,TRBV5-1,14,NA,CASSLVPGYYEQYF,TGCGCCAGCAGCTTGGTGCCAGGGTACTACGAGCAGTACTTC
TRBJ1-5,NA,TRBV28,16,NA,CASFSTPGGGDQPQHF,TGTGCCAGCTTCTCCACCCCAGGAGGTGGGGATCAGCCCCAGCATTTT
TRBJ2-3,NA,TRBV14,14,NA,CASRRAGEGDTQYF,TGTGCCAGCAGACGGGCAGGGGAAGGAGATACGCAGTATTTT
TRBJ1-1,TRBD1,TRBV18,16,NA,CASSSWTGGTNTEAFF,TGTGCCAGCTCATCCTGGACAGGGGGGACGAACACTGAAGCTTTCTTT
TRBJ1-4,NA,TRBV3-1/TRBV3-2,14,few,CASSPFATNEKLFF,TGTGCCAGCAGCCCCTTTGCAACTAATGAAAAACTGTTTTTT
TRBJ2-3,TRBD1,TRBV13,15,NA,CASSGQGAGPDTQYF,TGTGCCAGCAGCGGTCAGGGGGCAGGCCCAGATACGCAGTATTTT
TRBJ1-4,TRBD1,TRBV3-1/TRBV3-2,15,NA,CASSQDKGAEEKLFF,TGTGCCAGCAGCCAAGATAAGGGGGCGGAGGAAAAACTGTTTTTT
TRBJ2-7,NA,TRBV5-1,14,NA,CASSLGAEHYEQYF,TGCGCCAGCAGCTTGGGAGCCGAGCACTACGAGCAGTACTTC
TRBJ2-3,TRBD2,TRBV19,14,NA,CASRPGLGADTQYF,TGTGCCAGTAGACCCGGACTAGGCGCAGATACGCAGTATTTT
TRBJ1-1,TRBD1,TRBV7-2,15,once,CASSRGGTGGTEALF,TGTGCCAGCAGTCGAGGCGGGACAGGGGGCACTGAAGCTCTCTTT
TRBJ2-3,TRBD1,TRBV20-1,13,NA,CSASGTGLDTQYF,TGCAGTGCTAGTGGGACAGGGCTAGATACGCAGTATTTT
TRBJ2-2,NA,TRBV7-2,13,NA,CASSPKRTGELFF,TGTGCCAGCAGCCCGAAGAGGACCGGGGAGCTGTTTTTT
TRBJ2-7,NA,TRBV4-1,12,once,CASSHRGGEQYF,TGCGCCAGCAGCCACAGAGGAGGAGAGCAGTACTTC
TRBJ2-5,NA,TRBV12-3/TRBV12-4,13,NA,CASSRQGQETQYF,TGTGCCAGCAGTAGGCAGGGCCAAGAGACCCAGTACTTC
TRBJ1-1,NA,TRBV21-1,15,NA,CASSDQSYGRGGAFF,TGTGCCAGCAGCGATCAAAGCTACGGACGGGGAGGAGCTTTCTTT
TRBJ2-7,TRBD1,TRBV27,14,NA,CASSALDREPEQYF,TGTGCTAGCAGTGCTCTGGACAGGGAACCCGAGCAGTACTTC
TRBJ2-3,NA,TRBV5-4,14,NA,CASSLGQDTDTQYF,TGTGCCAGCAGCTTGGGGCAGGACACAGATACGCAGTATTTT
TRBJ1-4,NA,TRBV4-1,16,NA,CASSPGGTGFREKLFF,TGCGCCAGCAGCCCGGGAGGGACGGGTTTTAGGGAAAAACTGTTTTTT
TRBJ2-2,TRBD2,TRBV25-1,17,once,CASSLTLAGANTGELFF,TGTGCCAGCAGTTTGACGTTAGCGGGGGCGAACACCGGGGAGCTGTTTTTT
TRBJ1-6,TRBD1,TRBV27,16,NA,CASSFSMGTGGSPLHF,TGTGCCAGCAGTTTCTCGATGGGGACAGGGGGATCACCCCTCCACTTT
TRBJ2-1,NA,TRBV5-6,12,NA,CASSSDRNEQFF,TGTGCCAGCAGCTCGGACAGAAACGAGCAGTTCTTC
TRBJ1-4,TRBD1,TRBV28,16,NA,CASSLSPGGLNEKLFF,TGTGCCAGCAGCCTTTCACCAGGGGGTCTTAATGAAAAACTGTTTTTT
TRBJ2-5,NA,TRBV20-1,14,few,CSANEGSLRETQYF,TGCAGTGCTAATGAAGGTAGCCTCCGGGAGACCCAGTACTTC
TRBJ2-7,NA,TRBV9,14,NA,CASSVVARSHEQYF,TGTGCCAGCAGCGTAGTGGCTAGATCCCACGAGCAGTACTTC
TRBJ1-3,NA,TRBV28,16,once,CASSLLAGPMGNTIYF,TGTGCCAGCAGTTTACTGGCAGGGCCGATGGGAAACACCATATATTTT
TRBJ1-2,TRBD1,TRBV27,14,NA,CASSWTGGAYGYTF,TGTGCCAGCAGTTGGACAGGGGGCGCATATGGCTACACCTTC